This entry lists 16 T cell receptor beta chains sequenced from one sample in a study of T-cell memory formation after mild COVID-19. TCRdb fed the 5' RACE reads into MiXCR, producing one record per CDR3 protein. The sample carries fewer than 450,000 distinct CDR3 sequences, around 20% recorded once. Material for sequencing was PBMCs or a T cell subset sorted from them (not recorded which). The receptors were sampled from an adult woman who had mild COVID-19 (a few samples of this study predate the infection). Cell type and time point are not known.

This chain joins TRBV29-1 and TRBJ2-7; tentative D call: TRBD1 (6 bases). The CDR3 contains 12 residues. In germline, CDR1 is SQVTM, CDR2 ANQGSEA. Trimming took off 7 bases at V and 1 base at J, with 11 bases between the two ends. CDR3 nucleotide sequence: TGCAGCGCAACTGACAGGTCCTACGAGCAGTACTTC. Its translation is CSATDRSYEQYF.

V and J are TRBV12-3 or TRBV12-4 and TRBJ1-2, with a weak D call TRBD1 (5 bases). Trimming cost V 1 base and J 4 bases, with 10 bases left between them. The CDR3 length is 14 residues. CDR3 sequence: CASSLVQGAYGYTF. In nucleotides, the CDR3 is TGTGCCAGCAGTTTAGTGCAGGGTGCCTATGGCTACACCTTC.

This clonotype occurred a few times. The chain recombines TRBV30 with TRBJ2-7; 10 bases are shared with TRBD1. Germline-derived CDR1 and CDR2 are GTSNPN and SVGIG (reference sequence). Unmatched junction bases numbered 8, after V lost 4 bases and J lost 2 bases. This CDR3 has 15 amino acids. This chain's CDR3 is CAWKRDRGRPYEQYF. The CDR3, as DNA: TGTGCCTGGAAACGTGACAGGGGGCGCCCCTACGAGCAGTACTTC.

This chain links TRBV7-3 with TRBJ2-3, with 9 nucleotides matching TRBD2. CDR1 is SGHTA and CDR2 is FQGTGA in the germline V gene. The ends lost 5 bases at V and 6 bases at J; junction bases unmatched: 12. The CDR3 spans 16 residues. The CDR3 DNA sequence: TGTGCCAGCAGCGCCCGACTAGCGGTCGTAGGGGATACGCAGTATTTT. This encodes CASSARLAVVGDTQYF.

This clonotype has a handful of counts. The chain recombines TRBV7-9 with TRBJ2-1; 10 nucleotides line up with TRBD2. The junction had 5 bases not matched to a gene; V was cut back by 4 bases and J by 8 bases. This CDR3 is 14 amino acids long. Germline assignment: CDR1 SEHNR and CDR2 FQNEAQ (reference sequence). This CDR3 is CASSSTGLAYEQFF. CDR3 nucleotide sequence: TGTGCCAGCAGCTCGACGGGACTAGCGTATGAGCAGTTCTTC.

This clonotype was found a few times. V is TRBV20-1 and J is TRBJ1-4; a weak D match, TRBD1 (5 bases). With 1 base removed from V and 6 bases from J, the gap between germline ends came to 9 bases. Germline CDR1 reads DFQATT; CDR2 reads SNEGSKA (reference sequence). The CDR3 sequence is 13 residues long. CDR3 residues: CSARVRADEKLFF. The CDR3 nucleotides are TGCAGTGCTAGAGTCAGGGCGGATGAAAAACTGTTTTTT.

A few counts support this clonotype. The J gene is TRBJ1-2, the V gene TRBV12-3 or TRBV12-4; D gene uncertain. V lost 3 bases and J 6 bases, leaving 11 bases between the germline ends. This CDR3 is 13 amino acids long. The DNA of the CDR3 is TGTGCCAGCAGTTTGAGAACAGTTGATGGCTACACCTTC. This encodes CASSLRTVDGYTF.

This clonotype was seen repeatedly, ten times or more. The V gene is TRBV11-2, the J gene TRBJ1-2; D uncertain. This CDR3 region has 14 residues. Germline CDR1 reads SGHAT; CDR2 reads FQNNGV. Between the trimmed V and J ends, which lost 1 base and 3 bases, there was a span of 9 bases. CDR3 nucleotide sequence: TGTGCCAGCAGCTTAGCCCTCGGAGACTATGGCTACACCTTC. It encodes CASSLALGDYGYTF. The whole variable domain, filled in from reference TRBV11-2 and TRBJ1-2, reads EAGVAQSPRYKIIEKRQSVAFWCNPISGHATLYWYQQILGQGPKLLIQFQNNGVVDDSQLPKDRFSAERLKGVDSTLKIQPAKLEDSAVYLCASSLALGDYGYTFGSGTRLTVV.

This clonotype was counted between two and nine times. The genes are TRBV20-1 and TRBJ1-1; tentatively, D is TRBD1 (5 bases). Germline V CDR1 and CDR2: DFQATT, SNEGSKA (reference sequence). This CDR3 spans 13 amino acids. Trimming shortened V by 3 bases and J by 1 base, and 9 bases separated the two germline ends. This chain's CDR3 is CSARPGPNTEAFF. Here the CDR3 DNA reads TGCAGTGCTAGGCCGGGACCGAACACTGAAGCTTTCTTT.

The V and J genes are TRBV27 and TRBJ2-1; no reliable D call. Germline CDR1 reads MNHEY; CDR2 reads SMNVEV (reference sequence). The CDR3 is made up of 12 amino acids. The V end lost 8 bases, the J end lost 5 bases, and 10 bases lay between the germline ends. CDR3 nucleotides: TGTGCCAGCGGAGTGGGTAACAATGAGCAGTTCTTC. It codes for CASGVGNNEQFF.

This clonotype was recorded a few times. This chain joins TRBV10-3 and TRBJ1-4; D may be TRBD1 (5 bases). The CDR3 is 14 residues long. The V gene lost 4 bases and the J gene lost 8 bases, with 14 bases spanning the gap. CDR1 is ENHRY and CDR2 is SYGVKD in the germline V gene. CDR3 nucleotide sequence: TGTGCCATCAGTGGGGCAGGATCAGGGGAAAAACTGTTTTTT. This sequence encodes CAISGAGSGEKLFF.

The V and J genes are TRBV6-5 and TRBJ2-3; D gene ambiguous. CDR1 is MNHEY, CDR2 SVGAGI, per germline. The CDR3 loop spans 15 amino acids. V was pared by 3 bases and J by 4 bases, with 14 bases between. CDR3 protein: CASSYRRSAADTQYF. The CDR3 nucleotides read TGTGCCAGCAGTTATAGGCGATCCGCAGCAGATACGCAGTATTTT.

The sample holds a few counts of this clonotype. The rearrangement links TRBV20-1 to TRBJ2-7; 7 positions match TRBD2. Germline loops: CDR1 DFQATT, CDR2 SNEGSKA (reference sequence). This CDR3 spans 14 amino acids. The junction had 10 bases not matched to a gene; V was cut back by 0 bases and J by 8 bases. In nucleotides, the CDR3 is TGCAGTGCTAGAGATAGGGAGGGTTCACCTAAGCAGTACTTC. It codes for CSARDREGSPKQYF.

This clonotype was seen only a few times. The rearrangement links TRBV7-8 to TRBJ2-2; 11 nucleotides agree with TRBD2. CDR3 length: 16 residues. Germline V lookup: CDR1 SGHVS, CDR2 FQNEAQ. V dropped 7 bases and J dropped 6; count of bases not matched to a gene: 10. The CDR3 bases are TGTGCCAGCATTTGGATAGCGGGGGGGCAGTCCGGGGAGCTGTTTTTT. Protein product: CASIWIAGGQSGELFF.

This chain connects TRBV7-3 to TRBJ2-1, with TRBD2 matching over 7 bases. Trimming cost V 7 bases and J 6 bases; bases outside gene matches: 12. Germline V CDR1 and CDR2: SGHTA, FQGTGA. The CDR3 is made up of 15 amino acids. CDR3 amino acids: CASTPGGLLSNEQFF. CDR3 bases: TGTGCCAGCACCCCGGGGGGACTACTGAGCAATGAGCAGTTCTTC.

The chain links TRBV5-5 to TRBJ2-3, with 8 bases matching TRBD2. The CDR3 covers 15 residues. Germline V lookup: CDR1 SGHKS, CDR2 YYEKEE (reference sequence). V lost 0 bases to trimming and J lost 3 bases; unmatched junction nucleotides: 3. CDR3 sequence (DNA): TGTGCCAGCAGCTTGGCTCCGGGGGGGACAGATACGCAGTATTTT. Translated: CASSLAPGGTDTQYF.